The present T cell receptor beta chain was sequenced within a study of T cells after yellow fever vaccination. Broader study findings: Subsequent to the booster, the majority of primary-vaccination clones reappeared (around 95% CD4, about 90% CD8). It was a small share of clonotypes that appeared in both CD4 and CD8 compartments.

This clonotype was picked up many times. Its antigen is not identified. V shed 3 bases and J 12 bases; nucleotides not matched to a gene: 12. CDR3 length equals 16 residues. Germline CDR1 is LNHNV and CDR2 is YYDKDF (reference sequence). TCRdb analysed the 5' RACE reads with MiXCR anew, one entry per CDR3 protein. The profile shows roughly 160,000 distinct CDR3 sequences, around 7% of them singletons. Material: CD4+ T cells sorted from PBMCs, obtained 5 to 6 days after the first yellow fever vaccination. The rearrangement joins TRBV15 to TRBJ2-1, with TRBD2 matching 12 bases. This receptor was identified in a man aged 18 to 29 who received the YFV17D yellow fever vaccine. In DNA form, the CDR3 reads TGTGCCACCAGCAGCGGTGGGACTAGCGGGCGCCTGGGGCAGTTCTTC. It is translated as CATSSGGTSGRLGQFF.